Listed here are 28 T cell receptor beta chains from one sample, sequenced in a study of blood T cells in healthy people across ages. It was with a sample-barcoded 5' primer and a J-beta primer mix that a second PCR of about 6 to 11 cycles was run. TCRdb recomputed calls from the 5' RACE reads with MiXCR, one row per CDR3 protein. The top ten clones hold 3% to 4% of a sample with 550,000 to 750,000 distinct CDR3 sequences, over 20% of them seen once. The sequencing sample was made of blood. The receptor source for this set is a man between 65 and 80 years old in good health.

The rearrangement links TRBV25-1 to TRBJ2-1; D remains unclear. Trimming took off 8 bases at V and 5 bases at J, with 10 bases between the two ends. Germline V gene data show CDR1 as MGHDK and CDR2 as SYGVNS. The CDR3 is 12 residues long. In DNA, the CDR3 is TGTGCCAGCGGAAGACTGAACAATGAGCAGTTCTTC. This codes for CASGRLNNEQFF.

This clonotype turned up a few times. The chain employs TRBV10-3 and TRBJ2-2; possibly TRBD1 or TRBD2 for D (6 bases each). This CDR3 is 16 amino acids long. Per germline, CDR1 ENHRY and CDR2 SYGVKD. Trimming shortened V by 0 bases and J by 4 bases, and 12 bases separated the two germline ends. This chain's CDR3 is CAISESRRDITGELFF. CDR3 DNA: TGTGCCATCAGTGAGTCAAGGCGGGACATCACCGGGGAGCTGTTTTTT.

This clonotype was detected ten times or more. The chain is built from TRBV2 and TRBJ2-3, with a tentative D call TRBD1 (6 bases). V shed 5 bases and J shed 8 bases, with 11 bases lying between them. The CDR3 consists of 12 residues. Looked up from germline, CDR1 is SNHLY and CDR2 is FYNNEI. The CDR3 loop is CASSPQGFTQYF. The CDR3 region has the DNA TGTGCCAGCAGTCCACAGGGTTTTACGCAGTATTTT. The whole variable domain, remainder taken from reference TRBV2 and TRBJ2-3, is EPEVTQTPSHQVTQMGQEVILRCVPISNHLYFYWYRQILGQKVEFLVSFYNNEISEKSEIFDDQFSVERPDGSNFTLKIRSTKLEDSAMYFCASSPQGFTQYFGPGTRLTVL.

This clonotype was detected a few times. V gene TRBV27 combines with J gene TRBJ1-1; 10 positions match TRBD1. This CDR3 region has 14 residues. Germline CDR1 reads MNHEY; CDR2 reads SMNVEV (reference sequence). V trimming: 4 bases; J trimming: 4 bases; junction bases outside the gene matches: 3. CDR3 protein: CASSSRDRGTEAFF. The CDR3 region has the DNA TGTGCCAGCAGTTCCCGGGACAGGGGCACTGAAGCTTTCTTT.

This clonotype has a handful of counts. The chain links TRBV28 to TRBJ1-5; no definite D call. Between the trimmed V and J ends, which lost 5 bases and 9 bases, there was a span of 17 bases. CDR1 MDHEN and CDR2 SYDVKM come from the germline V gene. The CDR3 consists of 14 residues. The CDR3 is CASSTQSTLSPQHF. The CDR3 DNA sequence: TGTGCCAGCAGTACCCAGTCCACTTTGTCGCCCCAGCATTTT.

The rearrangement uses TRBV7-9 and TRBJ2-5; TRBD2 might be the D (7 bases). CDR1 and CDR2 from the germline V gene are SEHNR and FQNEAQ (reference sequence). The V gene lost 5 bases and the J gene lost 2 bases, with 15 bases spanning the gap. There are 15 residues in the CDR3. The CDR3 region has the DNA TGTGCCAGCAGCAAGACGGGGGGCGGTCAAGAGACCCAGTACTTC. Translating it yields CASSKTGGGQETQYF.

The chain uses TRBV10-3 and TRBJ2-5; possible D gene TRBD2, 6 bases. Germline CDR1 is ENHRY and CDR2 is SYGVKD. The CDR3 extends over 15 amino acids. Deletions cut 0 bases from V and 3 bases from J, with 11 bases between. CDR3 region: CAISESGGLKETQYF. In DNA form, the CDR3 reads TGTGCCATCAGTGAGTCTGGGGGGTTAAAAGAGACCCAGTACTTC.

Details on this clonotype: The CDR3 end shows no conserved phenylalanine or tryptophan, and so a read error is likely. The J gene is TRBJ1-5, the V gene TRBV5-5; D may be TRBD1 (6 bases). The germline V gene has CDR1 SGHKS and CDR2 YYEKEE (reference sequence). The CDR3 totals 15 residues. The V and J ends lost 2 bases and 4 bases respectively, with 13 bases between them. The CDR3 bases are TGTGCCAGCAGCTTAGGGGGGGGAGAAAATCAGCCCCAGCATCTT. Translating it yields CASSLGGGENQPQHL.

In this sample, this clonotype turned up a few times. This CDR3 is CASTRQGAYNEQFF. The CDR3 DNA follows: TGTGCCAGCACCCGACAGGGGGCCTACAATGAGCAGTTCTTC. The gene calls are TRBV28 and TRBJ2-1, with 9 nucleotides matching TRBD1. With 7 bases clipped from V and 2 bases from J, the junction kept 3 bases outside the gene matches. CDR1 MDHEN and CDR2 SYDVKM come from the germline V gene. The CDR3 spans 14 residues.

This clonotype was counted a few times. This chain uses TRBV7-2 with TRBJ1-2; D unclear. The CDR3 has 14 amino acids. The germline gives CDR1 SGHTA, CDR2 FQGNSA. Trimming took 0 bases from V and 4 from J, leaving 9 bases between them. CDR3 DNA sequence: TGTGCCAGCAGCTTAGCGATAAACTCCTATGGCTACACCTTC. It encodes CASSLAINSYGYTF.

This chain uses TRBV11-2 with TRBJ2-2; D is possibly TRBD2 (6 bases). Trimming stripped 2 bases from V and 4 bases from J, with 11 bases between. This CDR3 spans 15 amino acids. Per germline, CDR1 SGHAT and CDR2 FQNNGV. This CDR3 is CASSLQGLPTGELFF. CDR3 nucleotide sequence: TGTGCCAGCAGCTTACAGGGACTTCCCACCGGGGAGCTGTTTTTT.

The chain carries TRBV6-6 and TRBJ2-3; TRBD1 might be the D (5 bases). Trimming took off 7 bases at V and 8 bases at J, with 13 bases between the two ends. CDR3 length equals 12 residues. Germline CDR1 MNHNY, CDR2 SVGAGI (reference sequence). The CDR3 spells CASNPGPGTQYF. CDR3 nucleotide sequence: TGTGCCAGCAACCCAGGGCCAGGTACGCAGTATTTT.

The DNA for the CDR3 is TGTGCCATCAGTGACCCCACACTGGGACTAGCGCCTAGCACAGATACGCAGTATTTT. This sequence encodes CAISDPTLGLAPSTDTQYF. The chain carries TRBV10-3 and TRBJ2-3, with 10 bases fitting TRBD2. V was clipped by 3 bases and J by 0 bases; unmatched bases: 12. The CDR3 totals 19 residues. Germline V gene data show CDR1 as ENHRY and CDR2 as SYGVKD.

Concerning this clonotype itself: A much larger clone is a single base away; this may be a read error. The rearrangement joins TRBV29-1 to TRBJ1-1; 8 bases line up with TRBD1. This CDR3 comprises 12 residues. Germline CDR1 SQVTM, CDR2 ANQGSEA. The CDR3 sequence is CSVEFRGLEPFF. The CDR3 DNA reads TGCAGCGTTGAATTCAGGGGGCTTGAACCTTTCTTT.

This clonotype was picked up a small number of times. A much larger clonotype is one base distant, so this may be a read error. V and J are TRBV20-1 and TRBJ1-6; TRBD1 is a possible D gene (5 bases). The CDR3 consists of 14 residues. Germline values: CDR1 DFQATT, CDR2 SNEGSKA (reference sequence). The CDR3 sequence: CSARGSAQGSLLHF. The DNA for the CDR3 is TGCAGTGCTAGGGGATCAGCTCAGGGTTCACTCCTCCACTTT.

CDR3 coding DNA: TGTGCCACCAGCATACAGGGGGATACGCAGTATTTT. This sequence encodes CATSIQGDTQYF. The V gene is TRBV15, the J gene TRBJ2-3; TRBD1 matches 7 bases. CDR3 size: 12 residues. The germline gives CDR1 LNHNV, CDR2 YYDKDF (reference sequence). The V and J ends lost 4 bases and 6 bases, in that order; junction bases with no gene match: 1.

The V gene is TRBV20-1, the J gene TRBJ2-2; 8 bases line up with TRBD2. The CDR3 length is 16 residues. Germline CDR1 reads DFQATT; CDR2 reads SNEGSKA (reference sequence). The trim removed 0 bases at V and 3 bases at J, leaving 6 bases unmatched. For the CDR3, the DNA is TGCAGTGCTAGAGATGCCAGCGGGAGTTACACCGGGGAGCTGTTTTTT. Protein product: CSARDASGSYTGELFF.

This clonotype was seen ten or more times. The genes are TRBV4-3 and TRBJ2-2, with unresolved D. The CDR3 consists of 15 residues. Trimming pared 0 bases from V and 4 bases from J, leaving 9 bases between. Germline V CDR1 and CDR2: LGHNA, YSLEER. The CDR3 DNA follows: TGCGCCAGCAGCCAAGATCTAAGGTCCACCGGGGAGCTGTTTTTT. Translating it yields CASSQDLRSTGELFF.

The V and J genes are TRBV5-1 and TRBJ2-1; 9 bases match TRBD2. From germline, CDR1 is SGHRS and CDR2 YFSETQ. Trimming took 0 bases from V and 6 from J; bases not matched to a gene: 7. CDR3 length: 16 amino acids. The CDR3 region has the DNA TGCGCCAGCAGCTTGGGACTTAGCGGGAGATTCAATGAGCAGTTCTTC. Translating it yields CASSLGLSGRFNEQFF.

This clonotype was seen a few times. V is TRBV18 and J is TRBJ2-2; TRBD2 agrees at 7 bases. This CDR3 contains 15 residues. Germline V gives CDR1 KGHSH, CDR2 LQKENI. J gave up 1 base and V 8 bases, and 7 bases lay outside the gene matches. DNA of the CDR3: TGTGCCAGCCACTTGCAGCGGGGGAACACCGGGGAGCTGTTTTTT. Translating gives CASHLQRGNTGELFF. Supplemented by reference TRBV18 and TRBJ2-2, the full variable domain reads NAGVMQNPRHLVRRRGQEARLRCSPMKGHSHVYWYRQLPEEGLKFMVYLQKENIIDESGMPKERFSAEFPKEGPSILRIQQVVRGDSAAYFCASHLQRGNTGELFFGEGSRLTVL.

The V call is TRBV7-9, the J call TRBJ2-3; TRBD1 might be the D (6 bases). Germline CDR1 reads SEHNR; CDR2 reads FQNEAQ (reference sequence). CDR3 length equals 15 residues. V lost 5 bases to trimming and J lost 2 bases, with 14 bases between them. The CDR3 sequence: CASSLRDTYTDTQYF. CDR3 sequence (DNA): TGTGCCAGCAGCCTCCGGGACACATACACAGATACGCAGTATTTT.

The J gene is TRBJ2-1, the V gene TRBV20-1; TRBD1 agrees at 8 bases. Unmatched junction bases numbered 6, after V lost 6 bases and J lost 5 bases. CDR1 is DFQATT and CDR2 is SNEGSKA in the germline V gene (reference sequence). This CDR3 contains 13 residues. This CDR3 is CSAPKDRDNEQFF. CDR3 DNA: TGCAGTGCCCCCAAGGACAGGGACAATGAGCAGTTCTTC.

The gene calls are TRBV10-3 and TRBJ2-2; D could derive from TRBD1 or TRBD2 (5 bases each). V lost 8 bases and J 0 bases, leaving 16 bases between the germline ends. This CDR3 comprises 16 residues. In germline, CDR1 is ENHRY, CDR2 SYGVKD. The CDR3 sequence: CAIWGAGTTNTGELFF. CDR3 nucleotide sequence: TGTGCCATCTGGGGCGCCGGGACCACGAACACCGGGGAGCTGTTTTTT.

The chain has TRBV10-2 and TRBJ2-2; 8 bases fit TRBD1. CDR3 length: 14 residues. The germline CDR1 and CDR2 sequences are WSHSY and SAAADI. V gave up 10 bases and J gave up 5 bases; unmatched junction bases: 9. As DNA, the CDR3 is TGCGCCAAACCAGACAGGGGAAGTACCGGGGAGCTGTTTTTT. Its protein product is CAKPDRGSTGELFF.

This clonotype was observed a few times. J is TRBJ2-3 and V is TRBV4-3, with unresolved D. The V end lost 1 base, the J end lost 0 bases, and 11 bases lay between the germline ends. There are 16 residues in the CDR3. Germline V lookup: CDR1 LGHNA, CDR2 YSLEER. The DNA for the CDR3 is TGCGCCAGCAGCCAAGCGATCCTTCTGAGCACAGATACGCAGTATTTT. Translating gives CASSQAILLSTDTQYF.

J is TRBJ2-5 and V is TRBV20-1; 11 bases line up with TRBD2. This CDR3 comprises 15 residues. Germline lookup yields CDR1 DFQATT and CDR2 SNEGSKA (reference sequence). V shed 1 base, J shed 5 bases, and the junction held 6 bases outside the gene matches. The DNA of the CDR3 is TGCAGTGCTAGAGTTGCGGCTAGCGGGAGGGAGACCCAGTACTTC. It yields the protein CSARVAASGRETQYF.

The chain uses TRBV24-1 and TRBJ1-1, with 11 bases fitting TRBD1. CDR1 is KGHDR, CDR2 SFDVKD, per germline. With 9 bases clipped from V and 4 bases from J, the junction kept 12 bases outside the gene matches. There are 16 residues in the CDR3. CDR3 sequence: CATPYRDRGSTTEAFF. DNA of the CDR3: TGTGCCACCCCCTACCGGGACAGGGGGAGCACCACTGAAGCTTTCTTT.

This clonotype was observed a few times. The chain combines TRBV5-1 with TRBJ1-1, with D uncertain. Trimming stripped 1 base from V and 4 bases from J, with 5 bases between. CDR1 and CDR2 (germline): SGHRS, YFSETQ. The CDR3 covers 12 residues. CDR3 sequence (DNA): TGCGCCAGCAGCTTGACGGGCACTGAAGCTTTCTTT. It encodes CASSLTGTEAFF.